Each of the 8 T cell receptor beta chains below was sequenced from the same sample in a study of blood T cells in healthy people across ages. A second roughly 7 to 12 cycle PCR used barcoded and J-beta primers. A single record per CDR3 protein comes from TCRdb applying MiXCR to the 5' RACE reads. The sample records about 640,000 distinct CDR3 sequences, about 53% being singletons. Sequenced: blood. All receptors derive from a man in his 60s in good health.

The genes are TRBV20-1 and TRBJ2-5, with 8 bases that match TRBD1. CDR1 is DFQATT, CDR2 SNEGSKA, per germline (reference sequence). This CDR3 is built from 15 residues. The V gene end was trimmed by 6 bases and the J gene end by 1 base; junction bases not matched to a gene: 10. The CDR3 DNA is TGCAGTGCCTACCGGGACAGGACTTTCCAAGAGACCCAGTACTTC. It is translated as CSAYRDRTFQETQYF.

V is TRBV5-6 and J is TRBJ2-5, with D possibly being TRBD1 (5 bases). This CDR3 spans 13 amino acids. CDR1 and CDR2 from the germline V gene are SGHDT and YYEEEE. Trimming pared 2 bases from V and 2 bases from J, leaving 7 bases between. CDR3 DNA sequence: TGTGCCAGCAGCTTCCGACAGCAAGAGACCCAGTACTTC. Translating it yields CASSFRQQETQYF.

V is TRBV21-1 and J is TRBJ2-1; TRBD2, the table's D call, was not compared with the DNA. TRBV21-1 is designated a pseudogene. The CDR3 has 16 residues. The CDR3 is CASSKARFGGVYEQFF. CDR3 bases: TGTGCCAGCAGCAAAGCCCGCTTCGGAGGAGTCTATGAGCAGTTCTTC.

The chain combines TRBV10-3 with TRBJ1-2; TRBD1 aligns across 7 bases. Germline V gives CDR1 ENHRY, CDR2 SYGVKD. J lost 4 bases, V lost 3 bases, and 11 bases had no gene match. The CDR3 length is 16 residues. The CDR3 loop reads CAISDPTGFVIYGYTF. As DNA, the CDR3 is TGTGCCATCAGTGACCCGACAGGGTTCGTAATCTATGGCTACACCTTC.

This clonotype came up a few times. This chain connects TRBV7-2 to TRBJ2-7, with D maybe TRBD1 (6 bases). Trimming cost V 5 bases and J 6 bases, with 11 bases left between them. From germline, CDR1 is SGHTA and CDR2 FQGNSA. This CDR3 has 12 residues. CDR3 amino acids: CASSPDRFEQYF. CDR3 bases: TGTGCCAGCAGCCCCGACAGGTTCGAGCAGTACTTC.

The rearrangement joins TRBV12-3 or TRBV12-4 to TRBJ1-1; D is ambiguous. The CDR3 runs to 14 residues. V lost 3 bases and J lost 0, with 8 bases in between. The CDR3 nucleotides are TGTGCCAGCAGTTTCAAGAATATGAACACTGAAGCTTTCTTT. Translation: CASSFKNMNTEAFF.

The gene calls are TRBV28 and TRBJ1-4; D gene unclear. The V and J ends lost 5 bases and 3 bases respectively, with 7 bases between them. Germline V gene data show CDR1 as MDHEN and CDR2 as SYDVKM. The CDR3 sequence is 13 residues long. The CDR3 loop is CASSVPANEKLFF. The CDR3 DNA reads TGTGCCAGCAGTGTACCGGCTAATGAAAAACTGTTTTTT. The complete variable domain, with remaining parts taken from reference TRBV28 and TRBJ1-4, reads DVKVTQSSRYLVKRTGEKVFLECVQDMDHENMFWYRQDPGLGLRLIYFSYDVKMKEKGDIPEGYSVSREKKERFSLILESASTNQTSMYLCASSVPANEKLFFGSGTQLSVL.

The V and J genes are TRBV7-9 and TRBJ2-5; 8 nucleotides align to TRBD2. Trimming took 10 bases from V and 5 from J; bases not matched to a gene: 6. Germline V gene data show CDR1 as SEHNR and CDR2 as FQNEAQ (reference sequence). CDR3 length equals 12 residues. The CDR3 reads CATRGGVETQYF. CDR3 coding DNA: TGTGCCACCCGGGGGGGCGTTGAGACCCAGTACTTC.